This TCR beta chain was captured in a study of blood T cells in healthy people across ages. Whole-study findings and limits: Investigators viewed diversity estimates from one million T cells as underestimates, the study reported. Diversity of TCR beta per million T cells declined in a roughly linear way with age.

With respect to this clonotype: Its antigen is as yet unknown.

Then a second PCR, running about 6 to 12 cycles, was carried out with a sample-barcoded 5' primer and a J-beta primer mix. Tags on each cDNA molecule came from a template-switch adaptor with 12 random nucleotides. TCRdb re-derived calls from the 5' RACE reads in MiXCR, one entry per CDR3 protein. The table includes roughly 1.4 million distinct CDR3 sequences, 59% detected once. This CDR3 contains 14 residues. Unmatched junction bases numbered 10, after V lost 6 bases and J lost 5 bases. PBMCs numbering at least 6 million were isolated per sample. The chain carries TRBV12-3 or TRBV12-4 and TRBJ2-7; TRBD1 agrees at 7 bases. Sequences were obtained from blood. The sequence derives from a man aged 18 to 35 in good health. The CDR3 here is CASSETGAGHEQYF. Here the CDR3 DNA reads TGTGCCAGCAGCGAAACAGGGGCCGGTCACGAGCAGTACTTC.